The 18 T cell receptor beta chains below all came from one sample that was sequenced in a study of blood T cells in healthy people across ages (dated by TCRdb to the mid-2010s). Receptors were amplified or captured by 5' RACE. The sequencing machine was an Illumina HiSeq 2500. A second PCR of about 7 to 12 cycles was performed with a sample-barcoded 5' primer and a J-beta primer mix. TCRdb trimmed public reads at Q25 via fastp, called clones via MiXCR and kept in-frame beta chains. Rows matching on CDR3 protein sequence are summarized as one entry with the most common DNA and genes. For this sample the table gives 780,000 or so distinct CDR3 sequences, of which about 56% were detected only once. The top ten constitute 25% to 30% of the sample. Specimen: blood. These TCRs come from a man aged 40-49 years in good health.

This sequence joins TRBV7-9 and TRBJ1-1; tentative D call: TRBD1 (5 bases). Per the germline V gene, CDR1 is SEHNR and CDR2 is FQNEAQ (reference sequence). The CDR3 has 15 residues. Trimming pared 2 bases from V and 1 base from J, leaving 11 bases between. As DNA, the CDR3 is TGTGCCAGCAGCTTAAATACAGGCACGAACACTGAAGCTTTCTTT. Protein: CASSLNTGTNTEAFF.

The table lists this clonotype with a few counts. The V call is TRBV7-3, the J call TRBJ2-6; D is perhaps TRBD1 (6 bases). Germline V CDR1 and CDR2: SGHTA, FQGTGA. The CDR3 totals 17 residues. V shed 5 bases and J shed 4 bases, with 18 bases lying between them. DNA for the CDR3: TGTGCCAGCAGCCCTCAACAGGGTTTGGTAGGGGCCAACGTCCTGACTTTC. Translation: CASSPQQGLVGANVLTF.

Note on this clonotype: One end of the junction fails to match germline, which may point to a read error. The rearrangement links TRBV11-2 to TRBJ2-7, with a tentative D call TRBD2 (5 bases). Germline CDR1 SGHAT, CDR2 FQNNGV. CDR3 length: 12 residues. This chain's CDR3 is CASSSSRETQNF. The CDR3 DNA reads TGTGCCAGCAGCTCAAGTAGGGAGACCCAGAACTTC.

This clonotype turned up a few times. The CDR3 spells CSGGQSANTEAFF. CDR3 nucleotides: TGCAGCGGCGGACAGTCTGCGAACACTGAAGCTTTCTTT. The rearrangement joins TRBV29-1 to TRBJ1-1, with D maybe TRBD1 (6 bases). Trimming left V 7 bases short and J 1 base short, with 13 bases between. In germline, CDR1 is SQVTM, CDR2 ANQGSEA. This CDR3 has 13 residues.

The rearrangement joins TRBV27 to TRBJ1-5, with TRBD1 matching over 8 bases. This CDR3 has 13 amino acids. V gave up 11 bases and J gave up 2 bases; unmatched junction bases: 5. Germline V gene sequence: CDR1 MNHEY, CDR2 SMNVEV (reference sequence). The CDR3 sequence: CARQGTRNQPQHF. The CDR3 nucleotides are TGTGCCCGACAGGGGACCCGCAATCAGCCCCAGCATTTT.

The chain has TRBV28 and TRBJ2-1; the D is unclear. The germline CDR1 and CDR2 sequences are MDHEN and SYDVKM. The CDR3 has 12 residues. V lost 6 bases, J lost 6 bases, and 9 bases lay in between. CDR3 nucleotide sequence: TGTGCCAGCAGCCGGGTGGGCAATGAGCAGTTCTTC. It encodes CASSRVGNEQFF. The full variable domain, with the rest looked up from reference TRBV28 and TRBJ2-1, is DVKVTQSSRYLVKRTGEKVFLECVQDMDHENMFWYRQDPGLGLRLIYFSYDVKMKEKGDIPEGYSVSREKKERFSLILESASTNQTSMYLCASSRVGNEQFFGPGTRLTVL.

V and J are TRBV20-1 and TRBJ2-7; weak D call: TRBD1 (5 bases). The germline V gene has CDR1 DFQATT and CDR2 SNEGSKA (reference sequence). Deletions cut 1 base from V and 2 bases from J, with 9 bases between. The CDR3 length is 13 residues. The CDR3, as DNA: TGCAGTGCTAGAGTCCTGGACACCTACGAGCAGTACTTC. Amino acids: CSARVLDTYEQYF.

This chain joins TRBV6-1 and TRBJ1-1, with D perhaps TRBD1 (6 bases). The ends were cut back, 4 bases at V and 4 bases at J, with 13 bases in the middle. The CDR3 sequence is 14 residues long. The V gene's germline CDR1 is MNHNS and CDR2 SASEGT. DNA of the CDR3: TGTGCCAGCAGTGCGACAGGCCGATTCACTGAAGCTTTCTTT. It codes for CASSATGRFTEAFF.

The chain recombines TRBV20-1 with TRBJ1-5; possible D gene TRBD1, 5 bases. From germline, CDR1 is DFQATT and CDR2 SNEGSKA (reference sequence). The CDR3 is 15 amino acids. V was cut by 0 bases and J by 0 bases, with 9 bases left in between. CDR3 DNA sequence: TGCAGTGCTAGAGATCCGGGGGATAGCAATCAGCCCCAGCATTTT. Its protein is CSARDPGDSNQPQHF.

The CDR3 DNA sequence: TGTGCCAGCCTTGGGGGGGACTATGGCTACACCTTC. Protein: CASLGGDYGYTF. The genes are TRBV7-3 and TRBJ1-2; D possibly corresponds to TRBD1 (5 bases). In germline, CDR1 is SGHTA, CDR2 FQGTGA. The CDR3 contains 12 residues. V lost 8 bases and J lost 3, with 10 bases in between.

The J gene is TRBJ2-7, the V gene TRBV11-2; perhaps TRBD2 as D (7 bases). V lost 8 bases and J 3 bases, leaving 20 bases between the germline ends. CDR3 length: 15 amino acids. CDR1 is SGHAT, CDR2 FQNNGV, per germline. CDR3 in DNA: TGTGCCAGCTCCACCCGGGGGGACACTAGCTACGAGCAGTACTTC. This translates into CASSTRGDTSYEQYF.

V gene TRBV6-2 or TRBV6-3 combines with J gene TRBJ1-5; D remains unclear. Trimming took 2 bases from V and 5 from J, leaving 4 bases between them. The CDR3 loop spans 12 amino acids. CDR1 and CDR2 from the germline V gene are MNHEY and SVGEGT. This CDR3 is CASSYHDQPQHF. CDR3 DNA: TGTGCCAGCAGTTACCATGATCAGCCCCAGCATTTT.

The CDR3 is CSAFDPGGCGYTF. The CDR3 nucleotides read TGCAGTGCCTTCGACCCCGGGGGATGTGGCTACACCTTC. The rearrangement joins TRBV20-1 to TRBJ1-2, with D possibly matching TRBD1 (5 bases). The V gene lost 6 bases and the J gene lost 7 bases, with 18 bases spanning the gap. The CDR3 extends over 13 amino acids. Per germline, CDR1 DFQATT and CDR2 SNEGSKA (reference sequence).

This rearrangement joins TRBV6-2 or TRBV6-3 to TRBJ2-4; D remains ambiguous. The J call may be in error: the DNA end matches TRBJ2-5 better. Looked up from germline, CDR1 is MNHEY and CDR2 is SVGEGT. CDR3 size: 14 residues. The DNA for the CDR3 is TGTGCCAGCAGTGACGTATCTCTTAAAGAGACCCAGTACTTC. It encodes CASSDVSLKETQYF.

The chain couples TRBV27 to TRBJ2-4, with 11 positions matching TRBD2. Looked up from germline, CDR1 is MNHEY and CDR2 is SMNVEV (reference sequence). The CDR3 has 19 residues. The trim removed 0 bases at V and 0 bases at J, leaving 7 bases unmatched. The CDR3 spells CASSLSGTSGKLAKNIQYF. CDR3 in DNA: TGTGCCAGCAGTTTATCCGGGACTAGCGGAAAACTAGCCAAAAACATTCAGTACTTC.

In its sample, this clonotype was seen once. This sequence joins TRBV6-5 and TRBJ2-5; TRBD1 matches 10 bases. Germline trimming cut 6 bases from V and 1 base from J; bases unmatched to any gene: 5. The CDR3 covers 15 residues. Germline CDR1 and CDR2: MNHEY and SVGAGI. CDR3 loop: CASSQGQGFQETQYF. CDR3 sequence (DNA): TGTGCCAGCAGCCAGGGACAGGGGTTCCAAGAGACCCAGTACTTC.

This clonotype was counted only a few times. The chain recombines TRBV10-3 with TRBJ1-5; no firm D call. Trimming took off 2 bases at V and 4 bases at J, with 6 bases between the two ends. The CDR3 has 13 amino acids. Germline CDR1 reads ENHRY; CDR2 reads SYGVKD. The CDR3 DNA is TGTGCCATCAGTGAGGATCGAAATCAGCCCCAGCATTTT. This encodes CAISEDRNQPQHF.

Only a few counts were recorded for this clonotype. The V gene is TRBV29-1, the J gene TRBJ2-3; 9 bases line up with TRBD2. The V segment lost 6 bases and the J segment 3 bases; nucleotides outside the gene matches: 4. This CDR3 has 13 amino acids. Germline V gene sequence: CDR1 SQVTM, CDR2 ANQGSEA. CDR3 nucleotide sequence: TGCAGCGTGCGGGGGGGAGGGACAGATACGCAGTATTTT. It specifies CSVRGGGTDTQYF.